Listed below are T cell receptor beta chains from one sample, sequenced in a study of cytomegalovirus exposure and HLA in healthy donors. Sequencing used immunoSEQ multiplex PCR; TCRdb keeps in-frame clones, though not all of them. The table has about 130,000 clones, roughly 79% seen once. Sequenced material: PBMCs. The receptors here all came from a woman between 18 and 29 years old in good health and CMV-seronegative. CDR3s leave out the opening cysteine and the closing phenylalanine or tryptophan. Each record gives: V gene, CDR3 protein.

V: TRBV6-6
CDR3: ASSYREGTGGYT

V: TRBV10-2
CDR3: ASSGKLGLRNTGELF

V: TRBV4-1
CDR3: ASSPGQGSSTGELF

V: TRBV29-1
CDR3: SGWERASYNEQF

V: TRBV7-9
CDR3: ASTIPGTGGGYT

V: TRBV5-4
CDR3: ASSLGGGSSYEQY

V: TRBV2
CDR3: ASSDRVRVGDNEQF

V: TRBV6-6
CDR3: ASKYSGFGTGELF

V: TRBV27
CDR3: ASSLGADYGYT

V: TRBV21-1
CDR3: ASSKVAREQGANYGYT

V: TRBV5-4
CDR3: ASSSRTSGSIGYEQY

V: TRBV7-9
CDR3: ASSLASGRTDEQF

V: TRBV5-1
CDR3: ASSLLAGGLETQY

V: TRBV27
CDR3: ASSGSTDTQY

V: TRBV6-1
CDR3: ASSAQGTGELF

V: TRBV7-8
CDR3: ASSLARSGTSGSSYNEQF

V: TRBV19
CDR3: ASRVEGNYYGYT

V: TRBV19
CDR3: ASSIVTSGISRGYNEQF